This record covers a single TCR beta chain. Its antigen is not known. CDR1 SGHRS and CDR2 YFSETQ come from the germline V gene. The CDR3 extends over 13 amino acids. V was cut by 3 bases and J by 6 bases, with 12 bases left in between. TCRdb's table, derived via immunoSEQ multiplex PCR, lists solely in-frame clones and lacks some. Seen here are 150,000 to 180,000 clones, 86% observed once, and the top ten hold more than 5.5%. This sample was taken from a study of T cell responses to AZD1222 COVID-19 vaccine. Notes on the study in general: Vaccine-associated CD4 TCRs ranged over spike, dominating at 160-218 and 743-854. Repertoires were collected only later (after the peak T cell response had occurred). Unmutated variant regions are reportedly the target of nearly half of TCRs that are spike-specific. Donors were largely white British and mainly female; clonal diversity was possibly underestimated.

This TCR derives from an adult in good health. The V and J genes are TRBV5-1 and TRBJ1-1; D call uncertain. Sequencing used peripheral blood, obtained on day 0 of MenACWY control vaccination. The CDR3 DNA reads TGCGCCAGCAGCTCGGGCGGTGTGTCTGAAGCTTTCTTT. Its protein is CASSSGGVSEAFF.